The 11 T cell receptor beta chains presented below share a single source sample, sequenced in a study of cytotoxic CD8 clonotypes in ibrutinib-treated CLL. Some clones are missing from TCRdb's copy, which holds only in-frame ones; the method was immunoSEQ multiplex PCR. The data hold fewer than 400,000 clones, with over 60% observed a single time. Sequences were derived from PBMCs, sampled after 36 months of ibrutinib treatment. All receptors derive from a human donor with chronic lymphocytic leukemia.

This clone has more than one count but fewer than ten. The CDR3 region is CASRQGSSGVETQYF. In nucleotides, the CDR3 is TGTGCCAGCAGACAGGGTTCTAGCGGGGTGGAGACCCAGTACTTC. The V gene is TRBV2, the J gene TRBJ2-5, with 9 bases identical to TRBD2. Germline values: CDR1 SNHLY, CDR2 FYNNEI. This CDR3 has 15 amino acids. V lost 6 bases, J lost 5 bases, and 10 bases stayed unmatched.

The chain employs TRBV28 and TRBJ2-7; no clear D. Trimming took 1 base from V and 4 from J, leaving 8 bases between them. The germline CDR1 and CDR2 sequences are MDHEN and SYDVKM. The CDR3 spans 13 residues. The CDR3 DNA is TGTGCCAGCAGTTTATTTTCCCGTTACGAGCAGTACTTC. Translating gives CASSLFSRYEQYF. The full variable domain, rest sourced from reference TRBV28 and TRBJ2-7, is DVKVTQSSRYLVKRTGEKVFLECVQDMDHENMFWYRQDPGLGLRLIYFSYDVKMKEKGDIPEGYSVSREKKERFSLILESASTNQTSMYLCASSLFSRYEQYFGPGTRLTVT.

CDR3 in DNA: TGTGCCAGTACTTCAGGGGGGGGCGTACCAACAGATACGCAGTATTTT. Encoded protein: CASTSGGGVPTDTQYF. The rearrangement links TRBV19 to TRBJ2-3, with D perhaps matching TRBD1 or TRBD2 (7 bases each). The CDR3 sequence is 16 residues long. Deletions cut 7 bases from V and 3 bases from J, with 20 bases between. Germline V gene lookup returns CDR1 LNHDA and CDR2 SQIVND (reference sequence).

This sequence joins TRBV14 and TRBJ2-7; either TRBD1 or TRBD2 may fit D (5 bases each). The CDR3 consists of 18 residues. Germline CDR1 reads SGHDN; CDR2 reads FVKESK. Trimming removed 4 bases at V and 3 bases at J, with 25 bases between. DNA for the CDR3: TGTGCCAGCAGCCCAAAGTGGCCGTCCGTGGGACCCCTCTACGAGCAGTACTTC. Residues: CASSPKWPSVGPLYEQYF.

This chain uses TRBV2 with TRBJ2-1; 7 bases match TRBD2. Unmatched junction bases numbered 1, after V lost 1 base and J lost 4 bases. This CDR3 region has 14 residues. From germline, CDR1 is SNHLY and CDR2 FYNNEI. As DNA, the CDR3 is TGTGCCAGCAGTGAAGGGACTAGATACAATGAGCAGTTCTTC. Its translation: CASSEGTRYNEQFF.

This chain links TRBV10-3 with TRBJ2-5; D perhaps matches TRBD1 (7 bases). The V gene lost 0 bases and the J gene lost 5 bases, with 13 bases spanning the gap. Germline lookup yields CDR1 ENHRY and CDR2 SYGVKD. This CDR3 contains 15 residues. For the CDR3, the DNA is TGTGCCATCAGTGAGTCTCTGACAGGGAGGGAGACCCAGTACTTC. Residues: CAISESLTGRETQYF.

The chain employs TRBV10-1 and TRBJ2-2; the D gene could be TRBD1 or TRBD2 (5 bases each). The CDR3 has 17 amino acids. Per the germline V gene, CDR1 is WNHNN and CDR2 is SYGVQD (reference sequence). The V end lost 0 bases, the J end lost 4 bases, and 15 bases lay between the germline ends. CDR3 nucleotides: TGCGCCAGCAGTGAGTCAACGCCGGGACGGGCCACCGGGGAGCTGTTTTTT. This gives the protein CASSESTPGRATGELFF.

This clone is a singleton in its sample. The J gene is TRBJ2-7, the V gene TRBV28; D is perhaps TRBD1 or TRBD2 (5 bases each). The ends were cut back, 3 bases at V and 6 bases at J, with 6 bases in the middle. Germline loops: CDR1 MDHEN, CDR2 SYDVKM. The CDR3 length is 11 residues. The chain's CDR3 is CASSFGTEQYF. In DNA, the CDR3 is TGTGCCAGCAGTTTTGGGACCGAGCAGTACTTC. The whole variable domain, remainder taken from reference TRBV28 and TRBJ2-7, is DVKVTQSSRYLVKRTGEKVFLECVQDMDHENMFWYRQDPGLGLRLIYFSYDVKMKEKGDIPEGYSVSREKKERFSLILESASTNQTSMYLCASSFGTEQYFGPGTRLTVT.

The V and J genes are TRBV5-4 and TRBJ2-5; D may be TRBD1 or TRBD2 (5 bases each). Germline lookup yields CDR1 SGHNT and CDR2 YYREEE (reference sequence). V lost 3 bases, J lost 3 bases, and 12 bases lay in between. This CDR3 region has 14 residues. CDR3: CASSWGRGKETQYF. The DNA of the CDR3 is TGTGCCAGCAGCTGGGGACGGGGAAAAGAGACCCAGTACTTC.

The chain recombines TRBV6-5 with TRBJ2-7, with D unresolved. The CDR3 extends over 11 amino acids. In germline, CDR1 is MNHEY, CDR2 SVGAGI. Trimming left V 4 bases short and J 5 bases short, with 6 bases between. The CDR3 coding sequence is TGTGCCAGCAGTTCTAGGGACGAGCAGTACTTC. The encoded protein is CASSSRDEQYF.

The V call is TRBV10-3, the J call TRBJ2-7; D tentatively reads TRBD1 or TRBD2 (5 bases each). The V gene's germline CDR1 is ENHRY and CDR2 SYGVKD. The CDR3 has 17 amino acids. Trimming shortened V by 3 bases and J by 0 bases, and 18 bases separated the two germline ends. The CDR3 loop is CAISEEGRASFSYEQYF. In DNA form, the CDR3 reads TGTGCCATCAGTGAAGAGGGCAGGGCTTCGTTCTCCTACGAGCAGTACTTC.